A single sample is the source of the 29 T cell receptor beta chains below, sequenced in a study of blood T cell repertoires in COVID-19 (dated by TCRdb to the early 2020s). To prepare the library, the immunoSEQ multiplex PCR assay was applied. TCRdb retrieved this table from immuneACCESS and kept in-frame rearrangements only. Not all clones are present; in checked studies, unresolved V genes account for under half, and no reason is known for the remainder. A total of 100,000 to 150,000 clones appear in this sample, approximately 85% of them only once. The top ten constitute roughly 5.4% of the sample. Specimen: peripheral blood. The origin of the receptors is a human donor in a cohort sampled during active COVID-19.

The rearrangement links TRBV15 to TRBJ1-2; D gene uncertain. CDR1 LNHNV and CDR2 YYDKDF come from the germline V gene (reference sequence). Trimming removed 4 bases at V and 5 bases at J, with 17 bases between. The CDR3 has 15 residues. This CDR3 is CATSIRREDPYGYTF. The CDR3 coding sequence is TGTGCCACCAGCATTAGACGGGAAGATCCTTATGGCTACACCTTC.

This rearrangement joins TRBV7-6 to TRBJ1-1; weak D call: TRBD1 (5 bases). V lost 5 bases and J 9 bases, leaving 25 bases between the germline ends. Germline lookup yields CDR1 SGHVS and CDR2 FNYEAQ. The CDR3 spans 16 residues. DNA of the CDR3: TGTGCCAGCAGCCTCGGGGGAACCGGGACTCAAAATCAAGCTTTCTTT. This encodes CASSLGGTGTQNQAFF.

The rearrangement uses TRBV28 and TRBJ1-6, with D tentatively TRBD1 (6 bases). V dropped 4 bases and J dropped 6 bases, with 16 bases sitting between them. CDR1 and CDR2 (germline): MDHEN, SYDVKM. There are 16 residues in the CDR3. The CDR3 loop reads CASSSRRQAGNSPLHF. The DNA for the CDR3 is TGTGCCAGCAGTTCGCGTAGACAGGCGGGTAATTCACCCCTCCACTTT.

This clone showed up just once. V and J are TRBV5-6 and TRBJ2-1; 8 bases align to TRBD2. Looked up from germline, CDR1 is SGHDT and CDR2 is YYEEEE. V trimming: 4 bases; J trimming: 3 bases; junction bases outside the gene matches: 9. This CDR3 contains 16 residues. The CDR3 spells CASSKKRLASYNEQFF. Written as DNA, the CDR3 is TGTGCCAGCAGCAAAAAACGACTAGCGAGCTACAATGAGCAGTTCTTC.

V is TRBV4-2 and J is TRBJ2-3; perhaps TRBD2 as D (6 bases). The CDR3 has 17 amino acids. Germline V gives CDR1 LGHNA, CDR2 YNFKEQ. The germline V and J ends were trimmed by 0 bases and 2 bases, with 15 bases remaining between them. The CDR3 spells CASSQDFGAGITDTQYF. As DNA, the CDR3 is TGTGCCAGCAGCCAAGATTTTGGAGCGGGCATCACAGATACGCAGTATTTT.

The chain couples TRBV7-9 to TRBJ2-2; tentatively, D is TRBD1 (6 bases). Trimming removed 3 bases at V and 6 bases at J, with 8 bases between. Germline CDR1 and CDR2: SEHNR and FQNEAQ (reference sequence). CDR3 length: 13 amino acids. The CDR3 is CASSFTGPGELFF. DNA of the CDR3: TGTGCCAGCAGCTTCACAGGGCCCGGGGAGCTGTTTTTT.

The rearrangement joins TRBV14 to TRBJ2-5, with D hard to call. Germline CDR1 and CDR2: SGHDN and FVKESK. The CDR3 runs 12 residues. The V end was cut by 5 bases, the J end by 7 bases, with 11 bases between. CDR3 protein: CASSYSIGTQYF. The CDR3 DNA follows: TGTGCCAGCAGCTACAGTATTGGGACCCAGTACTTC.

The chain has TRBV27 and TRBJ2-6; 9 bases align to TRBD1. J lost 1 base, V lost 3 bases, and 4 bases had no gene match. The CDR3 has 17 amino acids. Germline lookup yields CDR1 MNHEY and CDR2 SMNVEV (reference sequence). The CDR3 here is CASSFRDRVSGANVLTF. As DNA, the CDR3 is TGTGCCAGCAGTTTCCGGGACAGGGTATCTGGGGCCAACGTCCTGACTTTC.

This clone was picked up one time. V and J are TRBV15 and TRBJ1-1; TRBD1 might be the D (5 bases). Deletions cut 5 bases from V and 3 bases from J, with 10 bases between. Per the germline V gene, CDR1 is LNHNV and CDR2 is YYDKDF (reference sequence). CDR3 length: 13 amino acids. For the CDR3, the DNA is TGTGCCACCAGCTCGTGGGGGGACACTGAAGCTTTCTTT. Amino acid sequence: CATSSWGDTEAFF.

The chain carries TRBV27 and TRBJ1-2; 10 bases are shared with TRBD1. The CDR3 is 17 residues long. Germline V lookup: CDR1 MNHEY, CDR2 SMNVEV (reference sequence). The V and J ends lost 8 bases and 8 bases, in that order; junction bases with no gene match: 20. This CDR3 reads CASGYGTGVLLGRGYTF. Here the CDR3 DNA reads TGTGCCAGCGGGTACGGGACAGGGGTCCTTCTGGGGAGAGGCTACACCTTC.

CDR3 sequence reads: CASRLSSIQETQYF. The CDR3, as DNA: TGCGCCAGCAGACTCTCGTCTATTCAAGAGACCCAGTACTTC. V usage is TRBV10-2 and J usage is TRBJ2-5; no clear D. The germline CDR1 and CDR2 sequences are WSHSY and SAAADI. Trimming removed 6 bases from V and 2 bases from J, with 13 bases in between. The CDR3 extends over 14 amino acids.

This rearrangement joins TRBV9 to TRBJ2-5; 7 nucleotides line up with TRBD1. Trimming cost V 1 base and J 2 bases; bases outside gene matches: 8. The germline V gene encodes CDR1 SGDLS and CDR2 YYNGEE. The CDR3 is 16 amino acids. CDR3 region: CASSVSPGQDQETQYF. Here the CDR3 DNA reads TGTGCCAGCAGCGTAAGCCCCGGACAGGATCAAGAGACCCAGTACTTC.

The V call is TRBV11-3, the J call TRBJ2-3, with TRBD2 matching over 9 bases. CDR1 is SGHNT and CDR2 is YENEEA in the germline V gene. The V segment lost 5 bases and the J segment 11 bases; nucleotides outside the gene matches: 8. The CDR3 is 13 amino acids. CDR3 residues: CASSPKTSGEQYF. Here the CDR3 DNA reads TGTGCCAGCAGCCCCAAGACTAGCGGAGAGCAGTATTTT.

The chain couples TRBV6-5 to TRBJ1-6, with D perhaps TRBD1 (6 bases). With 10 bases removed from V and 4 bases from J, the gap between germline ends came to 14 bases. This CDR3 has 14 residues. CDR1 is MNHEY and CDR2 is SVGAGI in the germline V gene. CDR3 in DNA: TGTGCCACCAGACAGGAGAATTATAATTCACCCCTCCACTTT. The encoded protein is CATRQENYNSPLHF.

The chain has TRBV5-4 and TRBJ2-7; D possibly corresponds to TRBD2 (6 bases). The CDR3 contains 16 residues. CDR1 is SGHNT, CDR2 YYREEE, per germline (reference sequence). The V and J ends lost 4 bases and 3 bases respectively, with 20 bases between them. CDR3 amino acids: CASSLEAGPRYYEQYF. The CDR3 DNA is TGTGCCAGCAGCCTAGAAGCGGGCCCGAGGTACTACGAGCAGTACTTC.

The rearrangement joins TRBV3-1 (or the pseudogene TRBV3-2) to TRBJ2-5, with 12 bases aligning to TRBD2. CDR1 is LGHDT, CDR2 YNNKEL, per germline (reference sequence). V lost 5 bases and J lost 1; bases outside the gene matches: 5. This CDR3 is built from 16 residues. The CDR3 bases are TGTGCCAGCAGCTCTAGGACTAGCGGGATCCAAGAGACCCAGTACTTC. Translated: CASSSRTSGIQETQYF.

The rearrangement joins TRBV11-2 to TRBJ2-5; D remains ambiguous. Trimming stripped 4 bases from V and 9 bases from J, with 18 bases between. The CDR3 runs 14 residues. CDR1 is SGHAT, CDR2 FQNNGV, per germline. The CDR3 DNA follows: TGTGCCAGCAGCTCTGACTGGCTTCCCAAGGCCCAGTACTTC. Its translation is CASSSDWLPKAQYF.

The rearrangement links TRBV11-2 to TRBJ1-1; a weak D match, TRBD1 (5 bases). This CDR3 is 13 amino acids long. Trimming left V 0 bases short and J 4 bases short, with 6 bases between. Germline values: CDR1 SGHAT, CDR2 FQNNGV. This chain's CDR3 is CASSLEGATEAFF. CDR3 DNA sequence: TGTGCCAGCAGCTTAGAAGGGGCCACTGAAGCTTTCTTT.

The V and J genes are TRBV5-1 and TRBJ2-1; D might be TRBD2 (5 bases). The V end lost 0 bases, the J end lost 8 bases, and 9 bases lay between the germline ends. This CDR3 contains 13 residues. Germline V gives CDR1 SGHRS, CDR2 YFSETQ. As DNA, the CDR3 is TGCGCCAGCAGCTTGGTATCGGGGTATGAGCAGTTCTTC. Its protein product is CASSLVSGYEQFF.

V and J are TRBV6-5 and TRBJ2-1; 13 bases fit TRBD2. Germline V lookup: CDR1 MNHEY, CDR2 SVGAGI. The CDR3 is 15 amino acids. V shed 4 bases, J shed 7 bases, and the junction held 4 bases outside the gene matches. The CDR3 sequence: CASSWTSGSRNEQFF. In nucleotides, the CDR3 is TGTGCCAGCAGTTGGACTAGCGGGAGCCGGAATGAGCAGTTCTTC.

This chain joins TRBV7-9 and TRBJ2-2; no definite D call. This CDR3 has 14 amino acids. V was clipped by 1 base and J by 1 base, with 4 bases between them. Germline lookup yields CDR1 SEHNR and CDR2 FQNEAQ (reference sequence). The CDR3 is CASSLDWNTGELFF. In DNA, the CDR3 is TGTGCCAGCAGCTTAGACTGGAACACCGGGGAGCTGTTTTTT.

The CDR3 DNA reads as TGTGCCAGCAGTAGCCCGGGACAGGGGCGCAATGAGCAGTTCTTC. It codes for CASSSPGQGRNEQFF. The chain recombines TRBV28 with TRBJ2-1, with TRBD1 identical over 10 bases. CDR3 length equals 15 residues. Germline values: CDR1 MDHEN, CDR2 SYDVKM. V lost 5 bases and J lost 6; bases outside the gene matches: 7.

The chain carries TRBV4-1 and TRBJ2-3, with 9 bases identical to TRBD2. The CDR3 length is 18 residues. CDR1 MGHRA and CDR2 YSYEKL come from the germline V gene. After removal of 3 bases from V and 4 bases from J, the junction contained 14 bases not matched to a gene. The DNA of the CDR3 is TGCGCCAGCAGCCACGGCCTAATAGCGGGAGTGGGGGCAGATACGCAGTATTTT. Protein: CASSHGLIAGVGADTQYF.

V usage is TRBV5-1 and J usage is TRBJ2-5; tentative D call: TRBD2 (5 bases). From germline, CDR1 is SGHRS and CDR2 YFSETQ. The CDR3 is 12 amino acids. The V and J ends lost 4 bases and 8 bases respectively, with 12 bases between them. This CDR3 reads CASSGSSGTQYF. CDR3 coding DNA: TGCGCCAGCAGCGGATCCAGCGGAACCCAGTACTTC.

The V gene is TRBV5-1, the J gene TRBJ2-6, with 10 bases fitting TRBD1. The CDR3 runs to 17 residues. Germline V gives CDR1 SGHRS, CDR2 YFSETQ. V shed 4 bases and J 1 base; nucleotides not matched to a gene: 5. CDR3 coding DNA: TGCGCCAGCAGCACGACAGGGGGCCGATCTGGGGCCAACGTCCTGACTTTC. It encodes CASSTTGGRSGANVLTF.

The V and J genes are TRBV25-1 and TRBJ1-2, with TRBD1 matching over 12 bases. This CDR3 comprises 17 residues. Germline V gene lookup returns CDR1 MGHDK and CDR2 SYGVNS. Unmatched junction bases numbered 14, after V lost 4 bases and J lost 8 bases. The CDR3 spells CASSVQGQGAFRGGYTF. In DNA, the CDR3 is TGTGCCAGCAGTGTACAGGGACAGGGGGCCTTCCGGGGGGGCTACACCTTC.

There are a few counts of this clone. The CDR3 bases are TGTGCCAGCAGCCCACGAGATGGCACCGGGGAGCTGTTTTTT. Protein product: CASSPRDGTGELFF. V gene TRBV7-7 combines with J gene TRBJ2-2; no firm D call. Per germline, CDR1 SSHAT and CDR2 FNYEAQ (reference sequence). This CDR3 is 14 amino acids long. V lost 5 bases to trimming and J lost 4 bases, with 11 bases between them.

This chain links TRBV27 with TRBJ1-5; D uncertain. Germline values: CDR1 MNHEY, CDR2 SMNVEV (reference sequence). Trimming pared 5 bases from V and 0 bases from J, leaving 8 bases between. The CDR3 consists of 14 residues. The CDR3 coding sequence is TGTGCCAGCAGTCTAAAATATAGCAATCAGCCCCAGCATTTT. It yields the protein CASSLKYSNQPQHF.

The genes are TRBV10-3 and TRBJ1-5, with D possibly matching TRBD1 (5 bases). The CDR3 covers 14 residues. The germline CDR1 and CDR2 sequences are ENHRY and SYGVKD. Trimming took 2 bases from V and 7 from J, leaving 12 bases between them. In nucleotides, the CDR3 is TGTGCCATCAGTGAGGGACATGTAAACCAGCCCCAGCATTTT. Translation gives CAISEGHVNQPQHF.